A selection of T cell receptor beta chains follows, all from one sample in a study of cytomegalovirus exposure and HLA in healthy donors. This table comes from immunoSEQ multiplex PCR, and its TCRdb copy is limited to in-frame clones, with some not included. The table records approximately 120,000 clones, under 85% of them present only once. The sequenced material came from PBMCs. The receptor set was obtained from a man younger than 45 in good health and CMV-seronegative. CDR3s include the opening cysteine and the closing phenylalanine or tryptophan. The D gene is left open where the match is weak. Size values are once, few and many counts, or a class for expanded clones, and some rows have none.

.	TRBD2	TRBV5-4	TRBJ2-3	CASSYGTSDTDTQYF	TGTGCCAGCAGCTATGGGACTAGCGACACAGATACGCAGTATTTT
.	.	TRBV29-1	TRBJ1-1	CSAQQGVGTEAFF	TGCAGCGCCCAACAGGGCGTGGGCACTGAAGCTTTCTTT
.	.	TRBV6-5	TRBJ2-1	CASNLRGLFDEQFF	TGTGCCAGCAATCTACGGGGACTGTTCGATGAGCAGTTCTTC
.	TRBD1	TRBV25-1	TRBJ2-7	CASKKRDSLTYEQYF	TGTGCCAGCAAAAAACGGGACAGCTTGACCTACGAGCAGTACTTC
.	.	TRBV10-3	TRBJ2-2	CASRDSRRDGELFF	TGTGCCAGCCGGGACTCCCGCAGGGACGGGGAGCTGTTTTTT
.	.	TRBV28	TRBJ1-1	CASSLQGNTEAFF	TGTGCCAGCAGCCTACAGGGAAACACTGAAGCTTTCTTT
once	.	TRBV27	TRBJ1-4	CAIREQGWEKLFF	TGTGCCATAAGAGAACAGGGATGGGAAAAACTGTTTTTT
.	TRBD1	TRBV29-1	TRBJ2-1	CSSGQGENEQFF	TGCAGCTCTGGACAGGGGGAGAATGAGCAGTTCTTC
.	.	TRBV4-1	TRBJ2-1	CASSQSLVPSYNEQFF	TGCGCCAGCAGCCAAAGCCTAGTGCCCTCCTACAATGAGCAGTTCTTC
.	TRBD2	TRBV5-1	TRBJ2-5	CASSSPSGGRETQYF	TGCGCCAGCAGCAGCCCTAGCGGGGGGCGAGAGACCCAGTACTTC
.	.	TRBV19	TRBJ2-3	CASSILQMTDTQYF	TGTGCCAGTAGTATTTTACAGATGACAGATACGCAGTATTTT
.	.	TRBV10-3	TRBJ1-5	CAISEDRSNQPQHF	TGTGCCATCAGTGAAGACAGATCCAATCAGCCCCAGCATTTT
.	.	TRBV19	TRBJ1-6	CASTTRGNSPLHF	TGTGCCAGTACCACCAGGGGTAATTCACCCCTCCACTTT
few	TRBD2	TRBV6-5	TRBJ2-1	CASIPGEGKNEQFF	TGTGCCAGCATCCCCGGGGAGGGGAAGAATGAGCAGTTCTTC
.	.	TRBV19	TRBJ2-5	CANHPTAPRETQYF	TGTGCCAATCACCCGACAGCCCCTCGAGAGACCCAGTACTTC
.	.	TRBV27	TRBJ1-5	CASSLTGQQPQHF	TGTGCCAGCAGTTTAACAGGGCAGCAGCCCCAGCATTTT
.	TRBD2	TRBV9	TRBJ2-2	CASSVTSGSTRGTGELFF	TGTGCCAGCAGCGTTACTAGCGGGAGTACGCGGGGCACCGGGGAGCTGTTTTTT
.	TRBD1	TRBV28	TRBJ1-2	CASSGQGVYYGYTF	TGTGCCAGCAGTGGTCAGGGGGTTTACTATGGCTACACCTTC
.	TRBD1	TRBV11-3	TRBJ2-1	CASSRTTGGSYNEQFF	TGTGCCAGCAGCCGGACGACAGGGGGCTCGTACAATGAGCAGTTCTTC
.	.	TRBV5-8	TRBJ2-4	CASSEGLAKNIQYF	TGTGCCAGCAGCGAGGGTCTAGCCAAAAACATTCAGTACTTC
once	.	TRBV5-1	TRBJ1-5	CASSLDGMGDQPQHF	TGCGCCAGCAGCTTGGACGGGATGGGAGATCAGCCCCAGCATTTT
.	.	TRBV30	TRBJ1-1	CAWENGGAAFF	TGTGCCTGGGAGAATGGGGGGGCGGCTTTCTTT
.	.	TRBV11-2	TRBJ2-7	CASSLDLGGSYEQYF	TGTGCCAGCAGCTTAGATTTAGGGGGTTCCTACGAGCAGTACTTC
.	TRBD2	TRBV25-1	TRBJ2-1	CASSDLTSRASYNEQFF	TGTGCCAGCAGTGATCTGACTAGCCGGGCCTCCTACAATGAGCAGTTCTTC
once	TRBD1	TRBV6-1	TRBJ1-2	CASSGSGTGPLAQLGYTF	TGTGCCAGCAGTGGTTCCGGGACAGGGCCCCTAGCCCAGCTGGGCTACACCTTC
.	.	TRBV4-2	TRBJ1-6	CASSQGPSGENSPLHF	TGTGCCAGCAGCCAAGGCCCCTCGGGGGAGAATTCACCCCTCCACTTT
.	TRBD2	TRBV5-4	TRBJ2-7	CASSGGSGGNYEQYF	TGTGCCAGCAGCGGAGGGAGCGGGGGGAACTACGAGCAGTACTTC
once	.	TRBV4-2	TRBJ2-2	CASSQDESTGELFF	TGTGCCAGCAGCCAAGACGAGTCGACCGGGGAGCTGTTTTTT
.	TRBD2	TRBV19	TRBJ2-7	CASRLAGGLYEQYF	TGTGCCAGTAGACTAGCGGGAGGGCTCTACGAGCAGTACTTC
.	TRBD2	TRBV29-1	TRBJ2-7	CSVDTSGGSYEQYF	TGCAGCGTTGACACTAGCGGGGGCTCCTACGAGCAGTACTTC
.	TRBD2	TRBV10-3	TRBJ2-7	CAIKGLAGGRYEQYF	TGTGCCATCAAGGGACTAGCGGGGGGGCGCTACGAGCAGTACTTC
.	.	TRBV7-9	TRBJ2-1	CASMQAHLAYNEQFF	TGTGCCAGCATGCAAGCGCACTTAGCCTACAATGAGCAGTTCTTC
.	TRBD1	TRBV30	TRBJ1-2	CAWEGGINYGYTF	TGTGCCTGGGAAGGGGGCATCAATTATGGCTACACCTTC
.	.	TRBV7-2	TRBJ2-7	CASSLVRNSYEQYF	TGTGCCAGCAGCTTAGTGAGAAACTCCTACGAGCAGTACTTC
.	TRBD2	TRBV7-2	TRBJ2-3	CASTIAGGGTDTQYF	TGTGCCAGCACCATAGCGGGAGGGGGCACAGATACGCAGTATTTT
few	TRBD1	TRBV9	TRBJ2-7	CASSPTGGYEQYF	TGTGCCAGCAGCCCCACAGGGGGCTACGAGCAGTACTTC
.	.	TRBV2	TRBJ1-5	CASSDQAMNQPQHF	TGTGCCAGCAGTGATCAGGCGATGAATCAGCCCCAGCATTTT
few	.	TRBV6-5	TRBJ2-1	CASSYGDSSLSEQFF	TGTGCCAGCAGTTACGGGGACTCTTCCTTAAGCGAGCAGTTCTTC
few	TRBD2	TRBV5-4	TRBJ2-7	CASSPLAGVHEQYF	TGTGCCAGCAGCCCACTAGCGGGAGTCCACGAGCAGTACTTC
.	.	TRBV11-3	TRBJ2-1	CASSLAESRAVFF	TGTGCCAGCAGCTTAGCTGAATCTAGAGCCGTGTTCTTC
.	.	TRBV5-6	TRBJ2-3	CASSLTDPSPDTQYF	TGTGCCAGCAGCCTGACCGACCCTAGTCCAGATACGCAGTATTTT
few	TRBD2	TRBV4-3	TRBJ2-1	CASSQEGIAGGLYNEQFF	TGCGCCAGCAGCCAAGAAGGAATAGCGGGGGGCCTTTACAATGAGCAGTTCTTC
.	.	TRBV27	TRBJ2-7	CASSSPAGSVYEQYF	TGTGCCAGCAGTTCCCCGGCCGGGTCTGTCTACGAGCAGTACTTC
.	TRBD1	TRBV10-3	TRBJ2-7	CAISGTGDHEQYF	TGTGCCATCTCCGGGACAGGGGACCACGAGCAGTACTTC
.	.	TRBV7-2	TRBJ2-2	CASRRTGYPNTGELFF	TGTGCCAGCAGACGAACGGGATATCCGAACACCGGGGAGCTGTTTTTT
.	.	TRBV11-3	TRBJ2-1	CASSLDDSYNEQFF	TGTGCCAGCAGCTTAGATGACAGTTACAATGAGCAGTTCTTC
.	.	TRBV5-6	TRBJ2-1	CASSLWGPEQFF	TGTGCCAGCAGCTTGTGGGGGCCTGAGCAGTTCTTC
.	.	TRBV5-1	TRBJ2-2	CASRLGGASGELFF	TGCGCCAGCAGACTCGGAGGGGCCTCCGGGGAGCTGTTTTTT
.	TRBD1	TRBV5-4	TRBJ1-6	CASSPGQGANSPLHF	TGTGCCAGCAGCCCTGGACAGGGGGCAAATTCACCCCTCCACTTT
.	.	TRBV5-6	TRBJ1-1	CASRLRQNTEAFF	TGTGCCAGCAGACTCAGACAGAACACTGAAGCTTTCTTT
.	.	TRBV7-6	TRBJ2-2	CASSLASTGELFF	TGTGCCAGCAGCTTAGCCAGTACCGGGGAGCTGTTTTTT
.	TRBD1	TRBV29-1	TRBJ2-7	CSGRTGGYEQYF	TGCAGCGGCCGGACAGGGGGCTACGAGCAGTACTTC
.	TRBD1	TRBV13	TRBJ1-3	CASSGQAINTIYF	TGTGCCAGCAGCGGACAGGCGATAAACACCATATATTTT
.	TRBD2	TRBV10-3	TRBJ2-1	CAISKGLDNYNEQFF	TGTGCCATCAGTAAGGGACTAGATAACTACAATGAGCAGTTCTTC